This entry lists 17 T cell receptor beta chains sequenced from one sample in a study of blood T cell repertoires in COVID-19. Data came from immunoSEQ multiplex PCR; TCRdb stores just in-frame clones and leaves some out. Among 140,000 to 150,000 clones listed, roughly 88% were seen once. Sequenced material: peripheral blood. All receptors come from a woman aged 60-70 years with COVID-19, enrolled during active disease.

V gene TRBV7-3 combines with J gene TRBJ1-2; 7 bases match TRBD1. The V gene's germline CDR1 is SGHTA and CDR2 FQGTGA. This CDR3 comprises 17 residues. Trimming removed 6 bases from V and 6 bases from J; junction bases left unmatched: 19. The CDR3 DNA sequence: TGTGCCAGCAGTCCATCACAGGGGTCTATTTTCGATGATGGCTACACCTTC. Its translation: CASSPSQGSIFDDGYTF.

This chain joins TRBV7-2 and TRBJ2-2, with 15 bases lining up with TRBD2. Germline assignment: CDR1 SGHTA and CDR2 FQGNSA. Trimming took 7 bases from V and 7 from J; bases not matched to a gene: 13. The length of the CDR3 is 18 residues. CDR3: CASTRGLAGGKRDGELFF. The CDR3 coding sequence is TGTGCCAGCACCCGGGGACTAGCGGGGGGAAAGAGGGACGGGGAGCTGTTTTTT.

V usage is TRBV5-1 and J usage is TRBJ2-5; the D gene is possibly TRBD2 (7 bases). Looked up from germline, CDR1 is SGHRS and CDR2 is YFSETQ. The CDR3 has 14 residues. The V end lost 6 bases, the J end lost 3 bases, and 15 bases lay between the germline ends. The CDR3 DNA follows: TGCGCCAGCAAAGGGGGGGCGGGGGAAGAGACCCAGTACTTC. Translated: CASKGGAGEETQYF.

CDR3 in DNA: TGTGCCAGCACCTCGCGGTTCTATGGCTACACCTTC. Protein: CASTSRFYGYTF. The chain links TRBV6-5 to TRBJ1-2; D is uncertain. The CDR3 length is 12 residues. The germline V gene has CDR1 MNHEY and CDR2 SVGAGI. The V end was cut by 7 bases, the J end by 4 bases, with 10 bases between.

The CDR3 here is CASSQRGRTEAFF. The CDR3 DNA reads as TGCGCCAGCAGTCAGCGGGGTAGGACTGAAGCTTTCTTT. J is TRBJ1-1 and V is TRBV23-1, with D unclear. Being an ORF, TRBV23-1 has a function that is uncertain. The germline V and J ends were trimmed by 3 bases and 5 bases, with 10 bases remaining between them. This CDR3 contains 13 residues.

The V and J genes are TRBV14 and TRBJ2-1, with 7 bases aligning to TRBD2. Unmatched junction bases numbered 15, after V lost 1 base and J lost 12 bases. Germline CDR1 is SGHDN and CDR2 is FVKESK. The CDR3 is 16 amino acids. The CDR3 protein is CASSQAWAGDGLGQFF. CDR3 coding DNA: TGTGCCAGCAGCCAAGCTTGGGCGGGGGACGGTTTAGGGCAGTTCTTC.

The rearrangement joins TRBV27 to TRBJ2-7, with 7 bases lining up with TRBD1. The CDR3 is made up of 12 amino acids. Unmatched junction bases numbered 4, after V lost 5 bases and J lost 6 bases. From germline, CDR1 is MNHEY and CDR2 SMNVEV (reference sequence). Here the CDR3 reads CASSPTGVEQYF. The DNA for the CDR3 is TGTGCCAGCAGTCCCACAGGGGTCGAGCAGTACTTC.

The genes are TRBV2 and TRBJ2-7; 8 bases agree with TRBD2. The CDR3 covers 14 residues. V lost 8 bases, J lost 2 bases, and 8 bases stayed unmatched. Germline V gene data show CDR1 as SNHLY and CDR2 as FYNNEI. CDR3 amino acids: CASSPGGRTYEQYF. Here the CDR3 DNA reads TGTGCCAGCTCCCCGGGAGGGCGGACCTACGAGCAGTACTTC.

The chain links TRBV11-2 to TRBJ2-1; 8 nucleotides align to TRBD2. CDR3 length: 15 residues. The germline V gene has CDR1 SGHAT and CDR2 FQNNGV. The ends lost 6 bases at V and 7 bases at J; junction bases unmatched: 11. The CDR3 bases are TGTGCCAGCAGAAACGGGACTAGTGTGGCGAATGAGCAGTTCTTC. It codes for CASRNGTSVANEQFF. Together with reference TRBV11-2 and TRBJ2-1, the CDR3 gives the full variable domain: EAGVAQSPRYKIIEKRQSVAFWCNPISGHATLYWYQQILGQGPKLLIQFQNNGVVDDSQLPKDRFSAERLKGVDSTLKIQPAKLEDSAVYLCASRNGTSVANEQFFGPGTRLTVL.

The V call is TRBV2, the J call TRBJ2-2, with D tentatively TRBD2 (6 bases). CDR3 length: 15 amino acids. The V gene's germline CDR1 is SNHLY and CDR2 FYNNEI. V was cut by 8 bases and J by 0 bases, with 13 bases left in between. CDR3 sequence: CASGGMGANTGELFF. The CDR3 coding sequence is TGTGCCAGCGGGGGGATGGGCGCGAACACCGGGGAGCTGTTTTTT.

This clone was seen only a few times. This chain uses TRBV5-1 with TRBJ1-5; the D gene is possibly TRBD1 (6 bases). Germline-derived CDR1 and CDR2 are SGHRS and YFSETQ. The V end lost 5 bases, the J end lost 7 bases, and 13 bases lay between the germline ends. The CDR3 has 13 residues. Here the CDR3 DNA reads TGCGCCAGCAGGTCCTCAGGGGAACAGCCCCAGCATTTT. Its translation is CASRSSGEQPQHF.

This clone came up once. This chain joins TRBV6-2 or TRBV6-3 and TRBJ2-1; 9 positions match TRBD2. V lost 2 bases and J lost 2; bases outside the gene matches: 7. In germline, CDR1 is MNHEY, CDR2 SVGEGT. CDR3 length equals 17 residues. CDR3 sequence reads: CASSYEGSGGPYNEQFF. The DNA for the CDR3 is TGTGCCAGCAGTTACGAGGGTAGCGGGGGCCCCTACAATGAGCAGTTCTTC.

To note about this clone: One end of the junction varies from germline; a read error may be responsible. The rearrangement links TRBV19 to TRBJ2-4; D possibly corresponds to TRBD2 (6 bases). Per the germline V gene, CDR1 is LNHDA and CDR2 is SQIVND (reference sequence). The CDR3 is made up of 12 amino acids. DNA for the CDR3: TGCGCCAGTAGTATGGGAGGCACCGTCAGGTACTTC. The encoded protein is CASSMGGTVRYF.

The chain couples TRBV6-6 to TRBJ1-2, with 7 bases aligning to TRBD1. The CDR3 runs 14 residues. The junction had 8 bases not matched to a gene; V was cut back by 2 bases and J by 8 bases. The germline V gene encodes CDR1 MNHNY and CDR2 SVGAGI (reference sequence). The CDR3 sequence: CASSYGGDRDGYTF. CDR3 coding DNA: TGTGCCAGCAGTTACGGAGGCGACAGGGACGGCTACACCTTC.

The CDR3 spells CASSKGQPYEQYF. The CDR3, as DNA: TGTGCCAGCAGCAAAGGACAGCCCTACGAGCAGTACTTC. V and J are TRBV9 and TRBJ2-7, with a tentative D call TRBD1 (6 bases). V lost 4 bases and J 2 bases, leaving 10 bases between the germline ends. The CDR3 consists of 13 residues. From germline, CDR1 is SGDLS and CDR2 YYNGEE. Complete variable domain (other parts from reference TRBV9 and TRBJ2-7): DSGVTQTPKHLITATGQRVTLRCSPRSGDLSVYWYQQSLDQGLQFLIQYYNGEERAKGNILERFSAQQFPDLHSELNLSSLELGDSALYFCASSKGQPYEQYFGPGTRLTVT.

The sample holds a few counts of this clone. V and J are TRBV7-6 and TRBJ1-5; D ambiguous. V was cut by 1 base and J by 5 bases, with 6 bases left in between. The CDR3 is 13 residues long. From germline, CDR1 is SGHVS and CDR2 FNYEAQ. The CDR3 is CASSLVEDQPQHF. The CDR3 DNA reads TGTGCCAGCAGCTTAGTGGAGGATCAGCCCCAGCATTTT.

The V gene is TRBV5-5, the J gene TRBJ2-3; 11 positions agree with TRBD2. The CDR3 is 17 amino acids. With 3 bases clipped from V and 1 base from J, the junction kept 7 bases outside the gene matches. Germline V CDR1 and CDR2: SGHKS, YYEKEE (reference sequence). The CDR3 loop reads CASSYLAGGPGTDTQYF. The CDR3 DNA reads TGTGCCAGCAGCTACTTAGCGGGGGGGCCCGGCACAGATACGCAGTATTTT.